This is a list of T cell receptor beta chains from one sample in a study of blood T cell repertoires in COVID-19. Data came from immunoSEQ multiplex PCR; TCRdb stores just in-frame clones and leaves some out. The sample has tens of thousands of clones, more than 75% seen once; the top ten hold roughly 1.2%. The specimen sequenced was peripheral blood. The receptors originated from a woman aged 80 or over with acute or convalescent COVID-19. Each CDR3 is given with its conserved first and last residue. D genes are given only for firm matches. The size entry is marked missing in some rows and otherwise reads once, few, many or a size class.

v_gene,abundance,d_gene,len,j_gene,CDR3nt,CDR3aa
TRBV12-3/TRBV12-4,.,.,13,TRBJ1-6,TGTGCCAGCAGTGACACTTATAATTCACCCCTCCACTTT,CASSDTYNSPLHF
TRBV5-1,.,TRBD1,15,TRBJ1-1,TGCGCCAGCAGCCAGACGACAGGGACGAACACTGAAGCTTTCTTT,CASSQTTGTNTEAFF
TRBV11-2,.,TRBD2,15,TRBJ2-5,TGTGCCAGCAGCTTAGGAAGCGGGGCTAAAGAGACCCAGTACTTC,CASSLGSGAKETQYF
TRBV9,.,.,15,TRBJ2-7,TGTGCCAGCAGCGGAGGGAACCGGGACACCTACGAGCAGTACTTC,CASSGGNRDTYEQYF
TRBV6-5,.,TRBD1,15,TRBJ2-5,TGTGCCAGCAGTTACTCAAGGACAGGGGGAGAGACCCAGTACTTC,CASSYSRTGGETQYF
TRBV5-1,.,TRBD1,15,TRBJ1-6,TGCGCCAGCAGCAAGGGACAGGGTCGGATTTCACCCCTCCACTTT,CASSKGQGRISPLHF
TRBV9,.,.,14,TRBJ2-5,TGTGCCAGCGGCTCCGGGGGACAGTCGGAGACCCAGTACTTC,CASGSGGQSETQYF
TRBV5-1,.,TRBD1,13,TRBJ1-2,TGCGCCAGCAGTCAGGGGGAGCACTATGGCTACACCTTC,CASSQGEHYGYTF
TRBV5-4,once,.,13,TRBJ2-7,TGTGCCAGCGGACGGGGGGCTTCCTACGAGCAGTACTTC,CASGRGASYEQYF
TRBV10-2,.,.,14,TRBJ1-2,TGCGCCAGCAGTGTATCCGGGACATCGTATGGCTACACCTTC,CASSVSGTSYGYTF
TRBV5-4,.,TRBD2,17,TRBJ2-1,TGTGCCAGCAGCTTTGGAGGGCGGGAGACGTCCTACAATGAGCAGTTCTTC,CASSFGGRETSYNEQFF
TRBV5-1,.,TRBD1,13,TRBJ1-1,TGCGCCAGCAACCCAACAGGGGACACTGAAGCTTTCTTT,CASNPTGDTEAFF
TRBV2,.,.,11,TRBJ2-3,TGTGCCGAGAAAGGCACAGATACGCAGTATTTT,CAEKGTDTQYF
TRBV18,.,TRBD1,14,TRBJ1-2,TGTGCCAGCTCACCGCCGGGACAGGCCTATGGCTACACCTTC,CASSPPGQAYGYTF
TRBV3-1/TRBV3-2,.,.,13,TRBJ1-1,TGTGCCAGCAGCCGCAGGGTCGAAACTGAAGCTTTCTTT,CASSRRVETEAFF
TRBV19,.,.,15,TRBJ2-2,TGTGCCAGTAGTACGGGTCCTACCAACACCGGGGAGCTGTTTTTT,CASSTGPTNTGELFF
TRBV3-1/TRBV3-2,.,TRBD2,14,TRBJ2-3,TGTGCCAGCAGCCTAGCGGGTGGCACAGATACGCAGTATTTT,CASSLAGGTDTQYF
TRBV2,.,.,13,TRBJ1-2,TGTGCCAGCAGTGAATTGGAGACCTATGGCTACACCTTC,CASSELETYGYTF
TRBV9,.,TRBD2,16,TRBJ2-2,TGTGCCAGCAGCGTAGCAGCGGGGGGGAGCGTCGGGGAGCTGTTTTTT,CASSVAAGGSVGELFF
TRBV29-1,.,.,12,TRBJ1-1,TGCAGCGTTGAGGTCGTTAGTTCTCAAGCTTTCTTT,CSVEVVSSQAFF
TRBV6-6,.,.,13,TRBJ2-3,TGTGCCAGCAGCCGGACAGGCACAGATACGCAGTATTTT,CASSRTGTDTQYF
TRBV5-5,.,TRBD1,16,TRBJ1-5,TGTGCCAGCAGTTTTACAGGGGAGAATAGCAATCAGCCCCAGCATTTT,CASSFTGENSNQPQHF
TRBV19,.,TRBD2,16,TRBJ2-3,TGTGCCAGTAGGCCCGATTCGGGACTATCTACAGATACGCAGTATTTT,CASRPDSGLSTDTQYF
TRBV6-5,.,TRBD1,14,TRBJ1-1,TGTGCCAGCAGCCGAACAGGGGGGAACACTGAAGCTTTCTTT,CASSRTGGNTEAFF
TRBV27,once,.,13,TRBJ2-2,TGTGCCAGCAGTTCCTTCCTAGAGGGGGAGCTGTTTTTT,CASSSFLEGELFF
TRBV10-3,.,.,15,TRBJ1-1,TGTGCCATCAGTGACTCAGGGCTCGGGGGAACTGAAGCTTTCTTT,CAISDSGLGGTEAFF
TRBV5-1,.,.,15,TRBJ2-5,TGCGCCAGCAGCCGATCGCCCGGGATGGGAGAGACCCAGTACTTC,CASSRSPGMGETQYF
TRBV19,.,.,12,TRBJ2-1,TGTGCCAGTAGTACGTCCTACAATGAGCAGTTCTTC,CASSTSYNEQFF
TRBV19,.,.,17,TRBJ1-4,TGTGCCAGTAGTATTTTTGGGGAGATGGCAACTAATGAAAAACTGTTTTTT,CASSIFGEMATNEKLFF
TRBV19,.,.,15,TRBJ1-5,TGTGCCAGTAGTGATGTTGAGGGCGGGAATCAGCCCCAGCATTTT,CASSDVEGGNQPQHF
TRBV20-1,.,.,16,TRBJ1-1,TGCAGTGCTAGTCTCAGTTCCGGGATCGAGGGCACTGAAGCTTTCTTT,CSASLSSGIEGTEAFF
TRBV19,.,.,18,TRBJ1-5,TGTGCCAGTAGTATCGTGGGGTTGGGGACTAGGAGCAATCAGCCCCAGCATTTT,CASSIVGLGTRSNQPQHF
TRBV6-5,.,TRBD1,15,TRBJ1-2,TGTGCCAGCAGACTTACAGGGGAAAAAAGCTATGGCTACACCTTC,CASRLTGEKSYGYTF
TRBV27,few,.,11,TRBJ1-1,TGTGCCAGCGGTACTAGGACTGAAGCTTTCTTT,CASGTRTEAFF
TRBV5-4,.,.,14,TRBJ1-5,TGTGCCAGCAGCCCCGGACCGACAGACGAGCCCCAGCATTTT,CASSPGPTDEPQHF
TRBV3-1/TRBV3-2,.,TRBD1,14,TRBJ2-2,TGTGCCAGCAGTTACAGGGGGCAAGACGGGGAGCTGTTTTTT,CASSYRGQDGELFF
TRBV6-5,.,.,15,TRBJ1-2,TGTGCCAGCAGTCGACCCGGATCAGGGAATGATGGCTACACCTTC,CASSRPGSGNDGYTF
TRBV18,.,TRBD2,13,TRBJ2-1,TGTGCCAGCTCACCTGGGACTAGCGACGAGCAGTTCTTC,CASSPGTSDEQFF
TRBV11-2,.,.,16,TRBJ2-5,TGTGCCAGCAGCTTAGTTGTGGGAGTTGGAGAAGAGACCCAGTACTTC,CASSLVVGVGEETQYF
TRBV19,.,TRBD1,15,TRBJ1-4,TGTGCCAGTAGCCTGATGAGGACAGGGAATGAAAAACTGTTTTTT,CASSLMRTGNEKLFF
TRBV25-1,many,.,13,TRBJ2-5,TGTGCCAGCAGAAGGGGGGGGCCTGAGACCCAGTACTTC,CASRRGGPETQYF
TRBV7-8,.,TRBD1,14,TRBJ2-3,TGTGCCAGCAGCGAAACAGGGGCCTGGGATACGCAGTATTTT,CASSETGAWDTQYF
TRBV5-5,.,TRBD1,15,TRBJ2-5,TGTGCCAGCAGCTTGGACAGGGGGTACCAAGAGACCCAGTACTTC,CASSLDRGYQETQYF
TRBV2,.,.,15,TRBJ1-2,TGTGCCAGCAGTGGGGGTCGGTCGGAGCAGGGCGGCTACACCTTC,CASSGGRSEQGGYTF
TRBV6-5,.,.,15,TRBJ2-1,TGTGCCAGCAGTTACTCAAAGCGTTTATGGATTGAGCAGTTCTTC,CASSYSKRLWIEQFF
TRBV19,.,.,15,TRBJ1-5,TGTGCCAGTAGTATAGATCACGGGGGAAATCAGCCCCAGCATTTT,CASSIDHGGNQPQHF
TRBV29-1,once,TRBD1,16,TRBJ2-3,TGCAGCGTTGAAGGGGCCGGGACAGGGTTAGTAGGGTCGCAGTATTTT,CSVEGAGTGLVGSQYF
TRBV7-7,.,.,16,TRBJ2-1,TGTGCCAGCAGCTTAGGATCAGCGGGCCTCTACAATGAGCAGTTCTTC,CASSLGSAGLYNEQFF
TRBV19,.,.,15,TRBJ1-6,TGTGCCAGTAGTATAGCAGCGGGGGCGGATTCACCCCTCCACTTT,CASSIAAGADSPLHF
TRBV10-3,.,TRBD1,14,TRBJ1-2,TGTGCCATCACCGCGACAGGGGGCGAGGATGGCTACACCTTC,CAITATGGEDGYTF
TRBV2,.,TRBD1,14,TRBJ2-2,TGTGCCAGCAAACAACAGGGGGGCACCGGGGAGCTGTTTTTT,CASKQQGGTGELFF
TRBV13,.,.,14,TRBJ2-7,TGTGCCAGCAGCTCGGACAGCGGACCCTACGAGCAGTACTTC,CASSSDSGPYEQYF
TRBV28,few,TRBD1,17,TRBJ1-6,TGTGCCAGCAGTTCCCCCGGACAGGGACTGAATAATTCACCCCTCCACTTT,CASSSPGQGLNNSPLHF
TRBV28,.,.,16,TRBJ2-5,TGTGCCAGCAGTTTAGGTGAAGCCCTCTTAGAAGAGACCCAGTACTTC,CASSLGEALLEETQYF
TRBV24-1,.,.,16,TRBJ2-3,TGTGCCACCAGTGTCGCGACGAGCGGAACCACAGATACGCAGTATTTT,CATSVATSGTTDTQYF
TRBV19,.,.,13,TRBJ2-2,TGTGCCAGCCGTGCGGGGAACACCGGGGAGCTGTTTTTT,CASRAGNTGELFF